This T cell receptor beta chain was identified during a study of cytomegalovirus exposure and HLA in healthy donors. PCR primers comprised 60 Vbeta and 13 Jbeta primers. Assay: immunoSEQ multiplex PCR; the TCRdb copy retains only in-frame clones and omits some. The sample yields some 150,000 clones, under 80% seen once. Comment on this clone: Its target is not known.

CDR1 is SGDLS, CDR2 YYNGEE, per germline. The CDR3 totals 14 residues. Trimming took 7 bases from V and 2 from J, leaving 16 bases between them. Study-wide results and limits: In an earlier analysis, in about 530 donors, most V segments appeared productive either ~87% or ~30% of the time. It was reported that TCR beta sequences correctly inferred the HLA-A and HLA-B alleles for most subjects. Indistinguishability led to the exclusion of some V segments, TRBV6-2 and TRBV6-3 included.

The chain recombines TRBV9 with TRBJ2-7; a possible D gene is TRBD1 (6 bases). The sequenced sample consisted of PBMCs. This TCR derives from a man aged 35 to 55 in good health and CMV-seronegative. CDR3 DNA sequence: TGTGCCAGCGGCCCGGGACACCCTACCTACGAGCAGTACTTC. It encodes CASGPGHPTYEQYF. The full variable domain, rest sourced from reference TRBV9 and TRBJ2-7, is DSGVTQTPKHLITATGQRVTLRCSPRSGDLSVYWYQQSLDQGLQFLIQYYNGEERAKGNILERFSAQQFPDLHSELNLSSLELGDSALYFCASGPGHPTYEQYFGPGTRLTVT.